Here is one T cell receptor beta chain with its context. Looked up from germline, CDR1 is MNHGY and CDR2 is SAAAGT. This CDR3 is 16 amino acids long. Trimming cost V 0 bases and J 1 base, with 9 bases left between them. This record comes from a study of T cell repertoires in cytomegalovirus infection. About the research overall: In public TCR beta signatures, there were indications of both CMV infection and matching HLA type.

MiXCR, run by TCRdb on the reads, gives a single entry per CDR3 protein. Of more than 150,000 distinct CDR3 sequences listed, roughly 19% are singletons. This TCR was sampled from a human donor in good health (CMV status not recorded). Some clones in this sample may be carry-over from other donors' samples. V is TRBV6-8 and J is TRBJ2-2; D gene ambiguous. Sequencing was performed on PBMCs. The CDR3 sequence: CASSYSGDLNTGELFF. The CDR3 DNA reads TGTGCCAGCAGTTACTCTGGGGATTTGAACACCGGGGAGCTGTTTTTT.